The T cell receptor (beta chain) under discussion was sequenced for a study of T cell responses to AZD1222 COVID-19 vaccine. Study-level points and caveats: Mapped onto spike, vaccine-associated CD4 TCRs spanned it and were dominant at 160-218 and 743-854. Sampling that yielded the repertoires occurred only after the peak T cell response. It should be noted that donors were predominantly white British and more often female, and clonal diversity was possibly underestimated. Nearly half of unique spike-specific TCRs reportedly avoided B.1.351 and B.1.1.7 mutated regions.

The CDR3 runs 12 residues. Trimming pared 5 bases from V and 5 bases from J, leaving 12 bases between. Germline V gene data show CDR1 as GTSNPN and CDR2 as SVGIG (reference sequence). Clones were sequenced by immunoSEQ multiplex PCR, and TCRdb holds only the in-frame ones, with some missing. The table shows approximately 160,000 clones, with roughly 92% occurring only once. Regarding this clone: Its target is unknown.

This chain uses TRBV30 with TRBJ1-1; D is perhaps TRBD1 (5 bases). This TCR derives from an adult who received the AZD1222 COVID-19 vaccine. Sequenced here: peripheral blood, sampled 28 days after the second AZD1222 dose. The CDR3 sequence: CAWEQGRTEAFF. CDR3 bases: TGTGCCTGGGAGCAGGGTCGGACTGAAGCTTTCTTT. Complete variable domain (other parts from reference TRBV30 and TRBJ1-1): SQTIHQWPATLVQPVGSPLSLECTVEGTSNPNLYWYRQAAGRGLQLLFYSVGIGQISSEVPQNLSASRPQDRQFILSSKKLLLSDSGFYLCAWEQGRTEAFFGQGTRLTVV.